The sequence of this T cell receptor beta chain was determined in a study of blood T cell repertoires in COVID-19. The overall study: Italy, Spain and the United States were the sources of the convalescent and acute COVID-19 samples.

Recruitment covered some 25 US areas and drew participants whose ages spanned roughly 18 to 89 years. Participant-reported clinical history was the basis for cohort assignment. Source study methods: Counts of nucleated cells, estimated from reference gene primer amplification, were obtained. Some clones are missing from TCRdb's copy, which holds only in-frame ones; the method was immunoSEQ multiplex PCR. Clonal size and the V and J genes are those of that table, whereas D and trimming came from the DNA. The table has roughly 500,000 clones, around nine tenths seen once. Germline CDR1 SGDLS, CDR2 YYNGEE. The J segment lost 5 bases and the V segment lost 0 bases, leaving 7 bases of the junction unmatched. The CDR3 has 16 residues.

The sequence was collected from a woman aged 40 to 50 who had recovered from COVID-19. The sequenced sample consisted of PBMCs or T cells enriched from blood (not recorded which). The rearrangement links TRBV9 to TRBJ1-4; 7 positions agree with TRBD1. The CDR3 sequence is CASSVEGGLTNEKLFF. CDR3 sequence (DNA): TGTGCCAGCAGCGTAGAAGGGGGCTTAACAAATGAAAAACTGTTTTTT.